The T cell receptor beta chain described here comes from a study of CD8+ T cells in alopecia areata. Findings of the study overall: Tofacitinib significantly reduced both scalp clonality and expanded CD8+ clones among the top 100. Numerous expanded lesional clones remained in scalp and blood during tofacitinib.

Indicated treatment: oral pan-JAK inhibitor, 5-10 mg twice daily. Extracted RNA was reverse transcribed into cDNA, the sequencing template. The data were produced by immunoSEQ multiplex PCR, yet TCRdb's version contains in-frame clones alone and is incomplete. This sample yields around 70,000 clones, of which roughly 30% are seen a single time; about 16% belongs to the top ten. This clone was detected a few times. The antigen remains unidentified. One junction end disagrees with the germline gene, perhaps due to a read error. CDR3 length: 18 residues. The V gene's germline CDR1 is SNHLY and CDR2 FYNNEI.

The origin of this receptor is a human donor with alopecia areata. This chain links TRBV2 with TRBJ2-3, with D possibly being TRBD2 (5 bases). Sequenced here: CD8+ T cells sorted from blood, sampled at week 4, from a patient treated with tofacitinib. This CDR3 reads CASSVKNQYRTGTDTQYF. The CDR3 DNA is TGTGCCAGCAGTGTTAAGAACCAATACCGGACTGGCACTGATACGCAGTATTTT. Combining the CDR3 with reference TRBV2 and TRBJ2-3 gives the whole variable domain EPEVTQTPSHQVTQMGQEVILRCVPISNHLYFYWYRQILGQKVEFLVSFYNNEISEKSEIFDDQFSVERPDGSNFTLKIRSTKLEDSAMYFCASSVKNQYRTGTDTQYFGPGTRLTVL.